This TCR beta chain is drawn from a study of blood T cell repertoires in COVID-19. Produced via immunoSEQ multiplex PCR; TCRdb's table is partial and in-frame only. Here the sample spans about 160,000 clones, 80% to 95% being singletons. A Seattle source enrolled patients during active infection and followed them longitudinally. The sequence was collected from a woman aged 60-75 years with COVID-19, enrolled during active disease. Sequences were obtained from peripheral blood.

The CDR3 sequence is CASSLEMAVNYGYTF. The CDR3 bases are TGTGCCAGCAGCTTAGAAATGGCAGTAAACTATGGCTACACCTTC. The chain carries TRBV7-2 and TRBJ1-2, with D unclear. The CDR3 length is 15 residues. The germline V gene has CDR1 SGHTA and CDR2 FQGNSA. Trimming left V 1 base short and J 2 bases short, with 11 bases between.